The TCR beta chain described here comes from a study of blood T cell repertoires in COVID-19. In the study overall: From the United States, Italy and Spain came samples of acute and convalescent COVID-19. PBMCs, B-cell-depleted T cells, or T cells provided the cDNA or gDNA that made up the material.

Per the original data handling: Amplification with reference gene primers provided the estimates of nucleated cell counts. Sequencing was performed with immunoSEQ multiplex PCR; in TCRdb, only in-frame clones are kept and a portion is missing. V and J calls and clone size come straight from that table; D and trimming were deduced from the DNA. The sample carries fewer than 250,000 clones, around 81% recorded once. CDR1 and CDR2 from the germline V gene are LNHDA and SQIVND (reference sequence). The CDR3 runs to 14 residues. V was pared by 7 bases and J by 1 base, with 5 bases of the junction left unmatched.

The sequence was collected from a woman aged 60-75 years with active or convalescent COVID-19. This chain uses TRBV19 with TRBJ2-3; TRBD1 matches 7 bases. Sequencing used peripheral blood. DNA for the CDR3: TGTGCCAGTATGACGAGGGGGCGCACAGATACGCAGTATTTT. Translation: CASMTRGRTDTQYF.